This passage covers 30 T cell receptor beta chains from one sample sequenced in a study of shared clonotypes between healthy human individuals. TCRdb's copy holds only in-frame clones and misses some; the assay was immunoSEQ multiplex PCR. The data contain more than 2 million clones, approximately 94% of them singletons. Source material: naive CD4+ T cells sorted from blood. The subset was: CD45RA+ positively selected. The receptors derive from a young man in good health.

The chain recombines TRBV6-5 with TRBJ1-2; 10 bases agree with TRBD1. The CDR3 has 15 amino acids. Trimming cost V 6 bases and J 3 bases; bases outside gene matches: 7. CDR1 and CDR2 from the germline V gene are MNHEY and SVGAGI. The CDR3 here is CASRVGTGEHYGYTF. CDR3 in DNA: TGTGCCAGCAGGGTAGGGACAGGGGAGCACTATGGCTACACCTTC.

This rearrangement joins TRBV19 to TRBJ1-2; D possibly corresponds to TRBD1 (6 bases). CDR1 LNHDA and CDR2 SQIVND come from the germline V gene (reference sequence). Deletions cut 5 bases from V and 4 bases from J, with 17 bases between. This CDR3 is built from 15 residues. DNA for the CDR3: TGTGCCAGTAGTCAAGAAACAGGGAAAGTCTATGGCTACACCTTC. Residues: CASSQETGKVYGYTF.

This sequence joins TRBV10-3 and TRBJ2-7; TRBD2 might be the D (6 bases). From germline, CDR1 is ENHRY and CDR2 SYGVKD. Trimming took off 10 bases at V and 5 bases at J, with 21 bases between the two ends. This CDR3 spans 14 amino acids. CDR3 residues: CATGTGTLTHEQYF. CDR3 bases: TGTGCCACAGGGACCGGGACTCTTACCCACGAGCAGTACTTC.

A remark on this clone: The sample contains more than one DNA sequence encoding this CDR3. The chain is built from TRBV28 and TRBJ2-3; D may be TRBD1 (6 bases). Trimming took 5 bases from V and 0 from J, leaving 12 bases between them. Germline CDR1 MDHEN, CDR2 SYDVKM. The CDR3 totals 15 residues. The CDR3 DNA reads TGTGCCAGCAGTCCACCGGGACACAGCACAGATACGCAGTATTTT. Translated, it gives CASSPPGHSTDTQYF.

The chain joins TRBV4-2 to TRBJ2-1, with D unresolved. This CDR3 is built from 17 residues. Germline-derived CDR1 and CDR2 are LGHNA and YNFKEQ. Between the trimmed V and J ends, which lost 0 bases and 0 bases, there was a span of 12 bases. CDR3 amino acids: CASSQDQVGISYNEQFF. CDR3 DNA sequence: TGTGCCAGCAGCCAAGATCAGGTCGGTATCTCCTACAATGAGCAGTTCTTC.

This chain connects TRBV10-2 to TRBJ2-3, with 9 bases lining up with TRBD2. This CDR3 is built from 20 residues. The junction had 21 bases not matched to a gene; V was cut back by 8 bases and J by 0 bases. Germline CDR1 WSHSY, CDR2 SAAADI. CDR3 nucleotides: TGCGCCAGCCGGCCTTTGATAGATAGCGGGAGATCAACAAGCACAGATACGCAGTATTTT. Its translation: CASRPLIDSGRSTSTDTQYF.

This clone was seen once. The rearrangement joins TRBV6-1 to TRBJ1-3; D unclear. The V end lost 7 bases, the J end lost 4 bases, and 11 bases lay between the germline ends. There are 13 residues in the CDR3. Germline CDR1 reads MNHNS; CDR2 reads SASEGT. The CDR3 DNA is TGTGCCAGCATGGTGGAGGCCGGAAACACCATATATTTT. This sequence encodes CASMVEAGNTIYF.

The CDR3 sequence: CASSQVVGLVVGGELFF. DNA for the CDR3: TGCGCCAGCAGCCAAGTAGTGGGACTAGTCGTTGGCGGGGAGCTGTTTTTT. The J gene is TRBJ2-2, the V gene TRBV4-1; 8 nucleotides line up with TRBD2. This CDR3 has 17 residues. The germline CDR1 and CDR2 sequences are MGHRA and YSYEKL. The V and J ends lost 1 base and 7 bases, in that order; junction bases with no gene match: 11.

In regard to this clone: Other DNA sequences in this specimen translate into the identical CDR3. The chain uses TRBV7-2 and TRBJ2-1, with TRBD1 matching over 9 bases. Germline V gives CDR1 SGHTA, CDR2 FQGNSA. After removal of 1 base from V and 3 bases from J, the junction contained 1 base not matched to a gene. The CDR3 length is 15 residues. CDR3 sequence reads: CASSLDRGLYNEQFF. The CDR3 DNA sequence: TGTGCCAGCAGCTTAGACAGGGGGCTCTACAATGAGCAGTTCTTC.

The CDR3 loop reads CASSYVGVVDTEAFF. The CDR3, as DNA: TGTGCCAGCAGTTACGTGGGTGTGGTGGACACTGAAGCTTTCTTT. The rearrangement links TRBV6-6 to TRBJ1-1, with unresolved D. Germline CDR1 reads MNHNY; CDR2 reads SVGAGI (reference sequence). The ends were cut back, 2 bases at V and 3 bases at J, with 13 bases in the middle. CDR3 length: 15 residues.

This clone was observed a few times. The CDR3 DNA reads TGTGCCACCGAGCCCGGGCAATCTTCCCACACCGGGGAGCTGTTTTTT. This gives the protein CATEPGQSSHTGELFF. The chain uses TRBV2 and TRBJ2-2, with D hard to call. Germline assignment: CDR1 SNHLY and CDR2 FYNNEI. Trimming removed 10 bases at V and 3 bases at J, with 21 bases between. This CDR3 is built from 16 residues.

Details on this clone: At the DNA level, this CDR3 is encoded by other sequences in the same sample as well. The chain couples TRBV10-3 to TRBJ2-7; D may be TRBD2 (6 bases). Germline lookup yields CDR1 ENHRY and CDR2 SYGVKD. Trimming removed 7 bases from V and 0 bases from J, with 13 bases in between. This CDR3 has 14 residues. The CDR3 reads CAITAGPSSYEQYF. DNA for the CDR3: TGTGCCATCACGGCGGGGCCAAGCTCCTACGAGCAGTACTTC.

Only one count was recorded for this clone. This rearrangement joins TRBV6-5 to TRBJ1-6; TRBD1 matches at 9 bases. The V gene end was trimmed by 4 bases and the J gene end by 13 bases; junction bases not matched to a gene: 2. This CDR3 comprises 12 residues. The V gene's germline CDR1 is MNHEY and CDR2 SVGAGI. As DNA, the CDR3 is TGTGCCAGCAGTTCCACAGGGGGCCCCCTCCACTTT. It specifies CASSSTGGPLHF.

The J gene is TRBJ2-1, the V gene TRBV29-1; D assignment may be TRBD1 or TRBD2 (6 bases each). The V end lost 0 bases, the J end lost 1 base, and 28 bases lay between the germline ends. Germline V CDR1 and CDR2: SQVTM, ANQGSEA. The CDR3 consists of 21 residues. The CDR3 here is CSVEETSDRTVLARSYNEQFF. CDR3 coding DNA: TGCAGCGTTGAAGAAACTTCTGACCGGACAGTTCTAGCGAGATCCTACAATGAGCAGTTCTTC.

This clone was seen only once. The J gene is TRBJ2-7, the V gene TRBV11-1, with 7 bases lining up with TRBD2. Losses at the gene ends were 5 bases for V and 4 bases for J; bases not matched to a gene: 8. From germline, CDR1 is SGHAT and CDR2 FQDESV (reference sequence). This CDR3 contains 14 residues. In DNA, the CDR3 is TGTGCCAGCAGCCCCGGGACTAAAGTTTACGAGCAGTACTTC. This encodes CASSPGTKVYEQYF.

This clone was seen more than once but under ten times. Other DNA sequences from this sample encode an identical CDR3 as well. The chain recombines TRBV18 with TRBJ1-2, with D possibly being TRBD1 (5 bases). V shed 4 bases and J shed 2 bases, with 8 bases lying between them. The germline CDR1 and CDR2 sequences are KGHSH and LQKENI. This CDR3 is built from 13 residues. As DNA, the CDR3 is TGTGCCAGCTCACGGCAGGGAAACTATGGCTACACCTTC. Amino acids: CASSRQGNYGYTF. Combining the CDR3 with reference TRBV18 and TRBJ1-2 gives the whole variable domain NAGVMQNPRHLVRRRGQEARLRCSPMKGHSHVYWYRQLPEEGLKFMVYLQKENIIDESGMPKERFSAEFPKEGPSILRIQQVVRGDSAAYFCASSRQGNYGYTFGSGTRLTVV.

This clone was seen a single time. The chain couples TRBV25-1 to TRBJ1-2; D is possibly TRBD1 (5 bases). CDR3 length equals 16 residues. Trimming removed 2 bases from V and 0 bases from J, with 13 bases in between. The germline gives CDR1 MGHDK, CDR2 SYGVNS. CDR3 loop: CASSEPRAGPNYGYTF. CDR3 coding DNA: TGTGCCAGCAGTGAACCGCGAGCAGGGCCTAACTATGGCTACACCTTC.

The V gene is TRBV6-5, the J gene TRBJ1-4; D uncertain. Germline V lookup: CDR1 MNHEY, CDR2 SVGAGI. The V end lost 2 bases, the J end lost 11 bases, and 12 bases lay between the germline ends. The CDR3 loop spans 13 amino acids. The CDR3 region is CASSYGISGKLFF. The CDR3 DNA follows: TGTGCCAGCAGTTACGGAATTTCGGGGAAACTGTTTTTT.

A word on this clone: Other DNA sequences from this sample encode an identical CDR3 as well. The V call is TRBV18, the J call TRBJ2-7, with a tentative D call TRBD1 (6 bases). The germline CDR1 and CDR2 sequences are KGHSH and LQKENI. CDR3 length: 13 amino acids. Trimming pared 5 bases from V and 0 bases from J, leaving 8 bases between. CDR3 coding DNA: TGTGCCAGCTCAAGGGGGAGCTCCTACGAGCAGTACTTC. This sequence encodes CASSRGSSYEQYF.

V and J are TRBV5-8 and TRBJ2-5; 9 nucleotides match TRBD1. V lost 5 bases, J lost 5 bases, and 16 bases stayed unmatched. The CDR3 runs to 17 residues. CDR1 is SGHTS, CDR2 YDEGEE, per germline. The CDR3 reads CASSFTKSGQGTETQYF. DNA of the CDR3: TGTGCCAGCAGTTTCACCAAATCGGGACAGGGTACGGAGACCCAGTACTTC.

The V call is TRBV7-3, the J call TRBJ2-3; 9 nucleotides agree with TRBD2. The CDR3 sequence is 16 residues long. Germline V gene lookup returns CDR1 SGHTA and CDR2 FQGTGA. With V trimmed by 5 bases and J by 0 bases, 6 bases remained unmatched. The CDR3 sequence is CASSLRTSVSTDTQYF. For the CDR3, the DNA is TGTGCCAGCAGCCTAAGGACTAGCGTGAGCACAGATACGCAGTATTTT.

The rearrangement links TRBV7-8 to TRBJ1-3, with TRBD1 as a possible D gene (6 bases). Germline CDR1 SGHVS, CDR2 FQNEAQ. V was cut by 4 bases and J by 3 bases, with 13 bases left in between. The CDR3 has 15 residues. DNA for the CDR3: TGTGCCAGCAGCTATGTTGGGGGCGGTGGAAACACCATATATTTT. Encoded protein: CASSYVGGGGNTIYF.

The chain carries TRBV18 and TRBJ1-3; no reliable D call. Trimming took off 1 base at V and 0 bases at J, with 10 bases between the two ends. Germline V CDR1 and CDR2: KGHSH, LQKENI. The CDR3 spans 16 residues. CDR3 DNA sequence: TGTGCCAGCTCACCACAGGGCCCTTACTCTGGAAACACCATATATTTT. It is translated as CASSPQGPYSGNTIYF.

The J gene is TRBJ1-2, the V gene TRBV5-5; the D gene is possibly TRBD1 (6 bases). The CDR3 has 15 amino acids. Deletions cut 3 bases from V and 2 bases from J, with 14 bases between. From germline, CDR1 is SGHKS and CDR2 YYEKEE (reference sequence). CDR3 in amino acids: CASSSLGQGNYGYTF. The CDR3 region has the DNA TGTGCCAGCAGCTCGTTGGGGCAGGGGAACTATGGCTACACCTTC.

The chain joins TRBV27 to TRBJ2-6, with D unclear. Trimming removed 5 bases at V and 0 bases at J, with 17 bases between. The CDR3 has 18 residues. Per germline, CDR1 MNHEY and CDR2 SMNVEV (reference sequence). This CDR3 is CASSKTKTPRSGANVLTF. CDR3 bases: TGTGCCAGCAGTAAGACAAAGACTCCCCGCTCTGGGGCCAACGTCCTGACTTTC.

This clone was seen a single time. The genes are TRBV5-1 and TRBJ1-1; 8 nucleotides line up with TRBD1. Losses at the gene ends were 2 bases for V and 5 bases for J; bases not matched to a gene: 11. Germline CDR1 reads SGHRS; CDR2 reads YFSETQ. The CDR3 covers 16 residues. The CDR3 protein is CASSLGTGGWMTEAFF. The DNA of the CDR3 is TGCGCCAGCAGCTTAGGAACAGGGGGATGGATGACTGAAGCTTTCTTT.

The chain uses TRBV30 and TRBJ1-5; 8 bases map to TRBD1. CDR3 length: 14 amino acids. V shed 2 bases and J 7 bases; nucleotides not matched to a gene: 7. CDR1 is GTSNPN, CDR2 SVGIG, per germline (reference sequence). The chain's CDR3 is CAWSQGQGRQPQHF. Written as DNA, the CDR3 is TGTGCCTGGAGTCAAGGACAGGGCAGGCAGCCCCAGCATTTT.

This rearrangement joins TRBV6-1 to TRBJ2-7, with 9 bases lining up with TRBD2. CDR3 length equals 17 residues. Germline trimming cut 4 bases from V and 6 bases from J; bases unmatched to any gene: 16. Germline V lookup: CDR1 MNHNS, CDR2 SASEGT. CDR3 nucleotides: TGTGCCAGCAGTGCACGATTGGGGACTAGCAGTCCTTCCGAGCAGTACTTC. It codes for CASSARLGTSSPSEQYF.

This clone appeared a single time. The genes are TRBV20-1 and TRBJ1-2, with D perhaps matching TRBD1 (6 bases). V was cut by 3 bases and J by 7 bases, with 9 bases left in between. Germline loops: CDR1 DFQATT, CDR2 SNEGSKA (reference sequence). The CDR3 contains 11 residues. The CDR3 reads CSASQGTGYTF. The CDR3 DNA reads TGCAGTGCTAGTCAGGGGACTGGCTACACCTTC.

V gene TRBV2 combines with J gene TRBJ1-4; D might be TRBD1 (6 bases). Trimming cost V 3 bases and J 2 bases, with 16 bases left between them. CDR3 length: 17 residues. Germline CDR1 SNHLY, CDR2 FYNNEI. The CDR3 region is CASSDRGLHSTNEKLFF. DNA for the CDR3: TGTGCCAGCAGTGACAGGGGCCTTCACTCTACTAATGAAAAACTGTTTTTT.